The 5 T cell receptor beta chains given below trace back to one sample, sequenced in a study of shared clonotypes between healthy human individuals (dated by TCRdb to 2019 to 2021). The library was prepared using the immunoSEQ multiplex PCR assay. Sourced from immuneACCESS, this table was stored by TCRdb with only in-frame sequences that have V and J called. A share of the clones is absent; for the studies checked, an unresolved V gene accounts for under half, and the remainder has no known explanation. For this sample the table gives some 790,000 clones, of which over 60% were detected only once. The ten largest clonotypes hold around 1.8% of the sample. The material sequenced was memory CD4+ T cells sorted from blood. The cell subset or site tag for this specimen amounts to: CD45RA-negative fraction. These receptors were taken from a woman aged 30 to 39 in good health.

The gene calls are TRBV6-5 and TRBJ2-7, with D hard to call. CDR1 is MNHEY and CDR2 is SVGAGI in the germline V gene. CDR3 length equals 11 residues. V dropped 0 bases and J dropped 6 bases, with 3 bases sitting between them. CDR3 region: CASSYSSEQYF. CDR3 nucleotides: TGTGCCAGCAGTTACTCGAGCGAGCAGTACTTC.

This clone was found once. The chain recombines TRBV4-1 with TRBJ1-3; D unresolved. The V end lost 0 bases, the J end lost 0 bases, and 12 bases lay between the germline ends. This CDR3 contains 17 residues. The germline gives CDR1 MGHRA, CDR2 YSYEKL. As DNA, the CDR3 is TGCGCCAGCAGCCAAGATCGATTTGAGAGCTCTGGAAACACCATATATTTT. Translated: CASSQDRFESSGNTIYF.

On this clone: One junction end disagrees with the germline gene, perhaps due to a read error. Here the CDR3 DNA reads TGTGCCAGCAGTTTATGGGGGACTAGCTCCCACGAGCAGTACTTC. As protein: CASSLWGTSSHEQYF. The V gene is TRBV28, the J gene TRBJ2-7; 9 bases fit TRBD2. This CDR3 contains 15 residues. Per germline, CDR1 MDHEN and CDR2 SYDVKM.

This clone has ten or more counts. At the DNA level, this CDR3 is encoded by other sequences in the same sample as well. The V gene is TRBV5-4, the J gene TRBJ1-5; D uncertain. The CDR3 runs 12 residues. The germline V gene encodes CDR1 SGHNT and CDR2 YYREEE (reference sequence). V lost 2 bases to trimming and J lost 4 bases, with 4 bases between them. The CDR3 nucleotides are TGTGCCAGCAGCTTCGGGAATCAGCCCCAGCATTTT. It translates to CASSFGNQPQHF.

The chain joins TRBV4-1 to TRBJ2-5; 10 bases match TRBD2. V trimming: 4 bases; J trimming: 0 bases; junction bases outside the gene matches: 11. Germline CDR1 MGHRA, CDR2 YSYEKL. The CDR3 sequence is 18 residues long. The CDR3 region has the DNA TGCGCCAGCAGCCCCGAGGGCCTAGCGGGAGCGTACCAAGAGACCCAGTACTTC. Translating it yields CASSPEGLAGAYQETQYF.